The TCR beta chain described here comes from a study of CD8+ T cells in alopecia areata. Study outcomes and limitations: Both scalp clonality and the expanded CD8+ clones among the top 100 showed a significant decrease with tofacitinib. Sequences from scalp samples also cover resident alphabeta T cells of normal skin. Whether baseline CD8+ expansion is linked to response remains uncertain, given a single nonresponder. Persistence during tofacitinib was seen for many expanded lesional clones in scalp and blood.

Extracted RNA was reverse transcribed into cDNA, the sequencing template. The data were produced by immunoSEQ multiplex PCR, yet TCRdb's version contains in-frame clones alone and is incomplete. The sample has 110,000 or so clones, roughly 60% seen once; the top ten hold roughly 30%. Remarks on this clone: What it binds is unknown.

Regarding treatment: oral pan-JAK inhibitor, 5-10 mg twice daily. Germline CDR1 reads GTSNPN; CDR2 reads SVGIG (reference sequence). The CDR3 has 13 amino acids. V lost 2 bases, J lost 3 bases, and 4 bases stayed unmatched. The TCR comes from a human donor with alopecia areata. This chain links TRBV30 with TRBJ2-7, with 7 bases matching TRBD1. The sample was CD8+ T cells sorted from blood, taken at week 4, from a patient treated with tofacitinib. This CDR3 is CAWSRDSDYEQYF. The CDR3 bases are TGTGCCTGGAGTCGGGACAGCGACTACGAGCAGTACTTC. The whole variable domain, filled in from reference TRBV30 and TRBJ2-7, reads SQTIHQWPATLVQPVGSPLSLECTVEGTSNPNLYWYRQAAGRGLQLLFYSVGIGQISSEVPQNLSASRPQDRQFILSSKKLLLSDSGFYLCAWSRDSDYEQYFGPGTRLTVT.